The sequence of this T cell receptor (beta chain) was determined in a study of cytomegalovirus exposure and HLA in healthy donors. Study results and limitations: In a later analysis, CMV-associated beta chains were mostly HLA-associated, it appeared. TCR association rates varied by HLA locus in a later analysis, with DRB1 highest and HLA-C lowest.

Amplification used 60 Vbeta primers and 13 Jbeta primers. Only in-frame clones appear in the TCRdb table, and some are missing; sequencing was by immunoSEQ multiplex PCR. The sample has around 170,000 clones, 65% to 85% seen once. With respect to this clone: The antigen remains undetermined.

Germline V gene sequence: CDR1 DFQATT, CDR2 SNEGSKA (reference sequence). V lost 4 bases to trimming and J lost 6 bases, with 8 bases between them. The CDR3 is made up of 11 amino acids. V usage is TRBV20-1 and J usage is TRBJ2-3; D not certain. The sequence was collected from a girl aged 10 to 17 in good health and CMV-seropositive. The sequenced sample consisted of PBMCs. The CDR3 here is CSATNPDTQYF. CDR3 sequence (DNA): TGCAGTGCTACTAATCCTGATACGCAGTATTTT.